The sequence of this TCR beta chain was determined in a study of shared clonotypes between healthy human individuals. Study details: CD8 memory received one plate per donor, CD8 naive two, CD4 memory three and CD4 naive three.

Clones were sequenced by immunoSEQ multiplex PCR, and TCRdb holds only the in-frame ones, with some missing. The table records 2 million or so clones, 85% to 95% of them present only once. CD45RO-negative cells were positively selected for CCR7, leaving out terminally differentiated effector memory CD45RA+ cells. The V segment lost 3 bases and the J segment 5 bases; nucleotides outside the gene matches: 2. This CDR3 has 13 amino acids. In germline, CDR1 is MGHRA, CDR2 YSYEKL. Sequencing input: naive CD8+ T cells sorted from blood. The gene calls are TRBV4-1 and TRBJ2-5; TRBD1 aligns across 8 bases. The source is a man in his late teens or twenties in good health. For the CDR3, the DNA is TGCGCCAGCAGCCAGGACAGGGCGGAGACCCAGTACTTC. It yields the protein CASSQDRAETQYF.